This T cell receptor beta chain was documented in a study of shared clonotypes between healthy human individuals. Study-wide findings and caveats: A generally larger estimated richness was seen in naive subsets than in memory subsets.

Of note for this clone: Its antigen is not identified.

In germline, CDR1 is SGDLS, CDR2 YYNGEE. The CDR3 loop spans 17 amino acids. The V gene end was trimmed by 3 bases and the J gene end by 3 bases; junction bases not matched to a gene: 8. Assay: immunoSEQ multiplex PCR; the TCRdb copy retains only in-frame clones and omits some. The data contain roughly 2.4 million clones, 90% to 97% of them singletons. This clonotype originated in a man between 18 and 35 years old in good health. The sample taken for sequencing was naive CD4+ T cells sorted from blood. Stated subset: CD45RA+ positively selected. The chain recombines TRBV9 with TRBJ2-1; 11 nucleotides match TRBD2. CDR3 sequence (DNA): TGTGCCAGCAGCGCCTACTTGGGACTAGCGGTCTACAATGAGCAGTTCTTC. It yields the protein CASSAYLGLAVYNEQFF.